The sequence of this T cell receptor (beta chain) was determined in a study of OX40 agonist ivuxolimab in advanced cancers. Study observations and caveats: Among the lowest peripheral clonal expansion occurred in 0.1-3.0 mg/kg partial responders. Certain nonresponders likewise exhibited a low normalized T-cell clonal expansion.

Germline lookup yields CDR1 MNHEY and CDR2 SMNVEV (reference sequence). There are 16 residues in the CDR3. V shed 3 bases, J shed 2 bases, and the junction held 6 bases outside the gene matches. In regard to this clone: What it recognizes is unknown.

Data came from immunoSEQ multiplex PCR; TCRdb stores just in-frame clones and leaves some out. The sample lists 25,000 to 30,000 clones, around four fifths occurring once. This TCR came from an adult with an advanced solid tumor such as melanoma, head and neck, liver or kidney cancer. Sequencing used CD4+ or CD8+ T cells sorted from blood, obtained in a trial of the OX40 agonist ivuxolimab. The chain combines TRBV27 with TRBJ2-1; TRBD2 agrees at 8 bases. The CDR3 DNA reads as TGTGCCAGCAGTTTCCAGAGCGGGAGCGCCTACAATGAGCAGTTCTTC. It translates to CASSFQSGSAYNEQFF.